These 13 T cell receptor beta chains originate from one sample sequenced in a study of CD8 T cells in ankylosing spondylitis. Study observations and caveats: In ankylosing spondylitis blood, a motif of about eight highly homologous TCR beta variants appeared characteristic.

Which antigens these TCRs recognize remains unknown. Using its own MiXCR run on the 5' RACE reads, TCRdb lists one record per CDR3 protein. Here the sample spans about 540,000 distinct CDR3 sequences, roughly 13% being singletons. Sample: blood, either unsorted or a sorted T cell fraction (not recorded which). The receptor set was obtained from a male donor with ankylosing spondylitis.

The chain is built from TRBV29-1 and TRBJ2-3; D remains ambiguous. Looked up from germline, CDR1 is SQVTM and CDR2 is ANQGSEA. CDR3 length: 12 residues. Trimming took off 4 bases at V and 4 bases at J, with 9 bases between the two ends. CDR3 sequence (DNA): TGCAGCGTTGGAGGAACGGCAGATACGCAGTATTTT. This gives the protein CSVGGTADTQYF.

The CDR3 here is CASSSLSGRGETQYF. In nucleotides, the CDR3 is TGTGCCAGCAGTTCCCTTAGCGGACGGGGTGAGACCCAGTACTTC. The J gene is TRBJ2-5, the V gene TRBV6-5; tentative D call: TRBD2 (6 bases). Germline V gives CDR1 MNHEY, CDR2 SVGAGI. With 4 bases removed from V and 5 bases from J, the gap between germline ends came to 17 bases. The CDR3 has 15 amino acids.

The chain recombines TRBV11-1 with TRBJ2-1; 13 nucleotides agree with TRBD2. The CDR3 loop spans 18 amino acids. The ends lost 2 bases at V and 0 bases at J; junction bases unmatched: 4. The germline V gene encodes CDR1 SGHAT and CDR2 FQDESV (reference sequence). This CDR3 reads CASSLPWTSGSSYNEQFF. For the CDR3, the DNA is TGTGCCAGCAGCTTACCCTGGACTAGCGGGAGCTCCTACAATGAGCAGTTCTTC.

The chain uses TRBV29-1 and TRBJ2-5, with D possibly matching TRBD2 (6 bases). In germline, CDR1 is SQVTM, CDR2 ANQGSEA. The CDR3 has 13 residues. V dropped 4 bases and J dropped 4 bases, with 13 bases sitting between them. This chain's CDR3 is CSVGAGRGETQYF. The CDR3 region has the DNA TGCAGCGTTGGAGCAGGGCGGGGAGAGACCCAGTACTTC. The whole variable domain, remainder taken from reference TRBV29-1 and TRBJ2-5, is SAVISQKPSRDICQRGTSLTIQCQVDSQVTMMFWYRQQPGQSLTLIATANQGSEATYESGFVIDKFPISRPNLTFSTLTVSNMSPEDSSIYLCSVGAGRGETQYFGPGTRLLVL.

The V gene is TRBV20-1, the J gene TRBJ2-5; D may be TRBD1 (5 bases). The CDR3 spans 12 residues. Trimming stripped 4 bases from V and 5 bases from J, with 11 bases between. CDR1 and CDR2 from the germline V gene are DFQATT and SNEGSKA (reference sequence). The CDR3 here is CSAIAQGETQYF. Written as DNA, the CDR3 is TGCAGTGCTATCGCCCAGGGTGAGACCCAGTACTTC.

This clonotype was seen ten or more times. V and J are TRBV20-1 and TRBJ2-3, with TRBD2 matching over 12 bases. J gave up 3 bases and V 3 bases, and 10 bases lay outside the gene matches. CDR3 size: 17 residues. Germline CDR1 and CDR2: DFQATT and SNEGSKA (reference sequence). CDR3 DNA: TGCAGTGCTAGTGAAGGCCGACTAGCGGGAGCTACAGATACGCAGTATTTT. The encoded protein is CSASEGRLAGATDTQYF.

This clonotype was observed many times. The chain employs TRBV5-1 and TRBJ2-1, with D perhaps matching TRBD2 (5 bases). From germline, CDR1 is SGHRS and CDR2 YFSETQ. The CDR3 has 16 amino acids. The V and J ends lost 5 bases and 3 bases respectively, with 18 bases between them. Here the CDR3 DNA reads TGCGCCAGCAGGTCCGCTGGGCGGGCAAACTACAATGAGCAGTTCTTC. Protein product: CASRSAGRANYNEQFF.

This clonotype was counted at least ten times. The chain carries TRBV2 and TRBJ2-1; 13 positions agree with TRBD2. Germline CDR1 reads SNHLY; CDR2 reads FYNNEI. The CDR3 is 19 residues long. V lost 6 bases and J lost 6; bases outside the gene matches: 17. The CDR3 spells CASSYPGLAGLWAANEQFF. The CDR3 nucleotides are TGTGCCAGCAGCTACCCGGGACTAGCGGGACTCTGGGCGGCCAATGAGCAGTTCTTC.

This clonotype showed up just a few times. The chain links TRBV12-5 to TRBJ2-2; D is ambiguous. The CDR3 runs 16 residues. V lost 5 bases to trimming and J lost 6 bases, with 19 bases between them. Germline V gene lookup returns CDR1 LGHNT and CDR2 FRNRAP. CDR3 coding DNA: TGTGCTAGTGGTGCAACTCAGCCATCCCTTGCCGGGGAGCTGTTTTTT. Translated, it gives CASGATQPSLAGELFF.

The chain carries TRBV12-3 or TRBV12-4 and TRBJ2-3, with D perhaps matching TRBD1 (7 bases). This CDR3 contains 16 residues. V lost 6 bases and J 6 bases, leaving 22 bases between the germline ends. The chain's CDR3 is CASRELAALQGDTQYF. The CDR3 DNA reads as TGTGCCAGCAGGGAGTTAGCGGCCCTACAGGGGGATACGCAGTATTTT.

The V gene is TRBV10-3, the J gene TRBJ2-6; D perhaps matches TRBD2 (6 bases). The V and J ends lost 0 bases and 3 bases respectively, with 12 bases between them. CDR1 is ENHRY and CDR2 is SYGVKD in the germline V gene. The CDR3 extends over 17 amino acids. In nucleotides, the CDR3 is TGTGCCATCAGTGAGTCGATTGGGGGGAGTGGGGCCAACGTCCTGACTTTC. Its translation is CAISESIGGSGANVLTF.

The table lists this clonotype with a few counts. This chain's CDR3 is CASSPRGTGGADGYTF. DNA of the CDR3: TGTGCCAGCAGTCCGAGGGGGACAGGGGGCGCGGATGGCTACACCTTC. The chain combines TRBV27 with TRBJ1-2, with 12 bases identical to TRBD1. Germline lookup yields CDR1 MNHEY and CDR2 SMNVEV (reference sequence). Unmatched junction bases numbered 10, after V lost 5 bases and J lost 6 bases. The CDR3 is 16 residues long.

There are a few counts of this clonotype. The rearrangement links TRBV29-1 to TRBJ2-3; D may be TRBD1 or TRBD2 (6 bases each). The CDR3 is 16 residues long. Trimming shortened V by 7 bases and J by 3 bases, and 23 bases separated the two germline ends. Germline loops: CDR1 SQVTM, CDR2 ANQGSEA. The DNA of the CDR3 is TGCAGCGCCGAGGGGGGACGGTTCCCCAAGACAGATACGCAGTATTTT. Its translation is CSAEGGRFPKTDTQYF.